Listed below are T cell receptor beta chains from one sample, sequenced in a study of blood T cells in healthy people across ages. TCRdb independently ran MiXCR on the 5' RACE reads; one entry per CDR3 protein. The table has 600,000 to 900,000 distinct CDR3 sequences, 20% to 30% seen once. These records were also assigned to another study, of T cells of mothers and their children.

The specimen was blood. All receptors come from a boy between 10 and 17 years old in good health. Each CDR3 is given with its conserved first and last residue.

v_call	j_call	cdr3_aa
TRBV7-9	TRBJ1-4	CASSFYGTGGSELFF
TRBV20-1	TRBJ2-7	CSAQAGTGTYEQYF
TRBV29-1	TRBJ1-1	CSVAGKGKADTEAFF
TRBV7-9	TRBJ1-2	CASSNPWATDYGYTF
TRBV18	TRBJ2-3	CASSRHDRTRTDTQYF
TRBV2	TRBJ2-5	CASRSAVKESQYF
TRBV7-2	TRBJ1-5	CASSHSLRDRPDQPQHF
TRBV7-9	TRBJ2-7	CASSLEYGGSPYEQYF
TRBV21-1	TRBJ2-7	CASSSMGLHRAYEQYF
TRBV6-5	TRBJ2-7	CASSYFPTGAYEQYF
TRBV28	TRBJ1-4	CASSADRDGEKLFF
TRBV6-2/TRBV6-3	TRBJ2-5	CASSYNLDREVETQYF
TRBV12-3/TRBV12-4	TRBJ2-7	CASTPSQTSSYEQYF
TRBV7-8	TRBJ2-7	CASSSYTQIEQYF
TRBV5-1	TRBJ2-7	CASSLGTGVGKQYF
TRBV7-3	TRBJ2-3	CASMSGPGNYSTDTQYF
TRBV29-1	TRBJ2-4	CSVGTALHKNIQYF
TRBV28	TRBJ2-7	CASSLFQTEQYF
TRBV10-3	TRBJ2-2	CAISEAGTNTGELFF
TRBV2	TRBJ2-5	CASRAASGRETQYF
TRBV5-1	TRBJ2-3	CASSPWDRETDTQYF
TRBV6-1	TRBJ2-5	CASSADRAGPQGTQYF
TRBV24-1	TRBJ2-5	CATSVLAGGQETQYF
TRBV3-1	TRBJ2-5	CASSQVDSGRSGGPPEWYF
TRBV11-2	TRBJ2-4	CASSPTGAGVENIQYF
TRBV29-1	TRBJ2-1	CSVRLSGGSYNEQFF
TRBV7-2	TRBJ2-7	CASSSLGGYEQYF
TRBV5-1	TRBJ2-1	CASSRRTTSSYNEQFF
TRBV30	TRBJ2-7	CAGSPYKSSYEQYF
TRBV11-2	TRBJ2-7	CASRQSRGVGEQYF
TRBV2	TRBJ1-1	CASTLGASTEAFF
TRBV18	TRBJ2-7	CASSPPQGSYEQYF
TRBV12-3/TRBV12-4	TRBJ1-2	CASSQGIYGYTF
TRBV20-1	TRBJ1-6	CSAVPTGVKSLHF
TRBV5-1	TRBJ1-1	CASSLSRQYTEAFF
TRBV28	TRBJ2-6	CASSLLGAEGANVLTF
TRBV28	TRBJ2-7	CASYDGGGSYEQYF
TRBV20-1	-	CSARDGTGGGSTAYEQYF
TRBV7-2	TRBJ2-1	CASSLEPGGSSEQFF
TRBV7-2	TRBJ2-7	CASSRGGSSFSYEQYF